The entry below describes one TCR beta chain. The antigen is undetermined. PCR involved 60 Vbeta and 13 Jbeta primers. Repertoires were generated with immunoSEQ multiplex PCR, while TCRdb's copy carries only in-frame clones and drops some. The sample records around 120,000 clones, over 60% being singletons. This sample stems from a study of cytomegalovirus exposure and HLA in healthy donors. General study points: For most TCR beta V segments, an earlier analysis put the productive rate at about 90% or about 30% of the time. An apparent linkage of common viral pathogens to several of the most significant clusters emerged in a later analysis. A reported reduction in N-insertions relative to the roughly 610-donor mean was seen in an Asian-associated ancestry cluster in a later analysis.

The CDR3 runs 14 residues. Germline assignment: CDR1 SGHVS and CDR2 FQNEAQ. V lost 5 bases to trimming and J lost 6 bases, with 14 bases between them. The TCR comes from a woman aged 40 to 55 in good health and CMV-seropositive. The chain has TRBV7-8 and TRBJ2-1; D gene uncertain. Material for sequencing was PBMCs. The CDR3 reads CASSPTLFGNEQFF. CDR3 coding DNA: TGTGCCAGCAGCCCAACCCTCTTCGGCAATGAGCAGTTCTTC.